Listed below are T cell receptor beta chains from one sample, sequenced in a study of vaccination and CD4 T cells after COVID-19. For these receptors, no antigen is known. TCRdb analysed the PCR reads with MiXCR anew, one entry per CDR3 protein. The sample lists more than 15,000 distinct CDR3 sequences, 45% to 65% seen once, with approximately 31% in the top ten. The sequences come from cultured CD4+ T cells from blood, collected after SARS-CoV-2 vaccination. These receptors were taken from a human donor with COVID-19. Each CDR3 is given with its conserved first and last residue. Clone size is stated in some rows and not others, as once, few, many or a class when expanded.

V gene	clone size	J gene	CDR3 protein
TRBV7-8	few	TRBJ1-2	CASSATTGYGYTF
TRBV6-2/TRBV6-3	NA	TRBJ1-1	CASSYEMGQDRTEAFF
TRBV18	NA	TRBJ1-5	CASSSQGGSNQPQHF
TRBV10-3	NA	TRBJ2-3	CAIKDSGPPTDTQYF
TRBV2	medium-sized	TRBJ1-1	CASSRQGRTTEAFF
TRBV7-2	NA	TRBJ1-3	CASSLGGTAGNTIYF
TRBV6-5	NA	TRBJ1-5	CASSYTWGNDQPQHF
TRBV4-3	NA	TRBJ1-5	CASSQESNRYDQPQHF
TRBV6-2/TRBV6-3	NA	TRBJ2-1	CASTSSGGAEEQFF
TRBV20-1	NA	TRBJ1-5	CSARVGTGGQPQHF
TRBV7-3	NA	TRBJ1-2	CASSSQTGGVNGYTF
TRBV20-1	few	TRBJ2-2	CSASGTPTGELFF
TRBV6-2/TRBV6-3	once	TRBJ2-7	CASSTWTSGGSYEQYF
TRBV29-1	NA	TRBJ1-6	CSVRKDSHNSPLHF
TRBV12-3/TRBV12-4	NA	TRBJ2-1	CASTGRFDEQFF
TRBV10-1	NA	TRBJ2-7	CASSPWGRYEQYF
TRBV24-1	NA	TRBJ2-1	CATSDPGTGGSHEQFF
TRBV19	NA	TRBJ2-7	CASSTQGAGYEQYF
TRBV7-9	few	TRBJ2-6	CASSPSAGAQPGANVLTF
TRBV7-9	few	TRBJ2-5	CASSLLTGETQYF
TRBV20-1	NA	TRBJ2-2	CSARDRRTGQNTGELFF
TRBV6-5	NA	TRBJ2-7	CASSYSGAGAYEQYF
TRBV20-1	few	TRBJ2-5	CSARKTSGGAGTQYF
TRBV27	once	TRBJ2-2	CASFYQRGIGELFF
TRBV6-1	NA	TRBJ2-4	CASSFEREGQDIQYF
TRBV6-1	NA	TRBJ1-5	CASSRDRVGQPQHF
TRBV7-9	NA	TRBJ1-4	CASSLGTVSQKLFF
TRBV3-1	NA	TRBJ2-4	CASSQDSGGRNIQYF
TRBV6-1	few	TRBJ2-3	CASTPSGGTDTQYF
TRBV27	few	TRBJ2-5	CASSSRLAGEQETQYF
TRBV5-6	once	TRBJ2-2	CASSPGTGRTGELFF
TRBV7-2	NA	TRBJ1-3	CASSLAPGNTIYF
TRBV6-1	NA	TRBJ2-7	CASSAGSPYEQYF
TRBV5-6	NA	TRBJ1-5	CASSLETGPQHF
TRBV4-2	NA	TRBJ1-1	CASSQATGGTEAFF
TRBV6-1	few	TRBJ1-4	CASRTGTPTNEKLFF
TRBV6-4	NA	TRBJ1-2	CASSDRGQGSHYGYTF
TRBV6-2/TRBV6-3	NA	TRBJ1-5	CASRRQGGNQPQHF
TRBV5-1	once	TRBJ2-5	CASSTSGQGHLGTQYF
TRBV6-1	NA	TRBJ1-1	CASRTTLETEAFF
TRBV7-2	once	TRBJ1-6	CASRRAPGSLGSPLHF
TRBV20-1	NA	TRBJ1-2	CSARGDREHYGYTF
TRBV20-1	NA	TRBJ2-3	CSAKRLAGGTDTQYF
TRBV6-2/TRBV6-3	few	TRBJ1-5	CASSYSGFYSNQPQHF
TRBV20-1	NA	TRBJ2-1	CSARSSVNEQFF
TRBV20-1	few	TRBJ1-6	CSAKGQGAGPLHF
TRBV4-2	NA	TRBJ2-2	CASSQVRGRTGELFF
TRBV7-3	few	TRBJ2-3	CASSFDGGGPKYF
TRBV7-2	NA	TRBJ2-2	CAILGGVRELFF
TRBV5-1	NA	TRBJ1-2	CASSPGWSDPYGYTF
TRBV24-1	NA	TRBJ1-6	CATSGKGRLPSPLHF